This T cell receptor (beta chain) stems from a study of blood T cell repertoires in COVID-19. Study-level information: Sites in the United States, Italy and Spain provided acute and convalescent COVID-19 samples. From T cells, B-cell-depleted T cells, or PBMCs came the material, which was cDNA or gDNA.

Under the authors' procedure: Amplification of reference gene primers provided the estimated nucleated cell counts. Only in-frame clones appear in the TCRdb table, and some are missing; sequencing was by immunoSEQ multiplex PCR. Clone size and V and J calls were adopted from that table, with D and trimming inferred from the DNA. The sample consists of about 240,000 clones, 88% of them appearing once. The length of the CDR3 is 14 residues. Trimming pared 2 bases from V and 1 base from J, leaving 6 bases between. Germline assignment: CDR1 KGHSH and CDR2 LQKENI. V usage is TRBV18 and J usage is TRBJ1-5; D is uncertain. This clonotype was sampled from a woman in her twenties or thirties with acute or convalescent COVID-19. Sequencing used peripheral blood. The CDR3 protein is CASSPSGSNQPQHF. DNA for the CDR3: TGTGCCAGCTCACCATCGGGAAGCAATCAGCCCCAGCATTTT. Complete variable domain (other parts from reference TRBV18 and TRBJ1-5): NAGVMQNPRHLVRRRGQEARLRCSPMKGHSHVYWYRQLPEEGLKFMVYLQKENIIDESGMPKERFSAEFPKEGPSILRIQQVVRGDSAAYFCASSPSGSNQPQHFGDGTRLSIL.